This T cell receptor beta chain was identified in a study of blood T cell repertoires in COVID-19. This clone came up once. TCRdb's copy holds only in-frame clones and misses some; the assay was immunoSEQ multiplex PCR. The sample has 210,000 or so clones; approximately 86% are singletons. The J segment lost 4 bases and the V segment lost 4 bases, leaving 9 bases of the junction unmatched. The CDR3 is 17 amino acids. CDR1 is SEHNR, CDR2 FQNEAQ, per germline (reference sequence). Sequenced input: peripheral blood. The V call is TRBV7-9, the J call TRBJ2-6; 8 nucleotides line up with TRBD1. The source of this sequence is a man aged 18-30 years with active or convalescent COVID-19. CDR3 coding DNA: TGTGCCAGCAGCTCGGACAGGGTTAGCTCCGGGGCCAACGTCCTGACTTTC. It is translated as CASSSDRVSSGANVLTF.